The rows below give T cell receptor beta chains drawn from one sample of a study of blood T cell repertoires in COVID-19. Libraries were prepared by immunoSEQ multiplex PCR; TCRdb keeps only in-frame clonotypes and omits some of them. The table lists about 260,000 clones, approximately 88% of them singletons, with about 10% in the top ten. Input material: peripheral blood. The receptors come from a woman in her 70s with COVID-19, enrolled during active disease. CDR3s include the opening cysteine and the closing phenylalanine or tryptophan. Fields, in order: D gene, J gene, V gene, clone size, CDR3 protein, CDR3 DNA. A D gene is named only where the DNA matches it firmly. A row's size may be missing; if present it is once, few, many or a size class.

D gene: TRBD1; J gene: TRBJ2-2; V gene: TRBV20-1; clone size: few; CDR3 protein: CSASRRGRRTGELFF; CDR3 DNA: TGCAGTGCTAGTCGCAGGGGGAGACGCACCGGGGAGCTGTTTTTT
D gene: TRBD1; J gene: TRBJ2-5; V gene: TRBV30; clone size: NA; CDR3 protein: CAWSSSSPPIRGRETQYF; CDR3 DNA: TGTGCCTGGAGTTCATCTAGTCCTCCGATTAGGGGGCGAGAGACCCAGTACTTC
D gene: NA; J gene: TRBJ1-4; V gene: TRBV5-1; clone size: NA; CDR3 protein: CASSLRMDSREKLFF; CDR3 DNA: TGCGCCAGCAGCCTTCGTATGGACAGTCGGGAAAAACTGTTTTTT
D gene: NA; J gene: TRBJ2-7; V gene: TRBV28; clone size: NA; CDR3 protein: CASQAGPRRSYEQYF; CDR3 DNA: TGTGCCAGCCAAGCAGGTCCACGGAGGTCCTACGAGCAGTACTTC
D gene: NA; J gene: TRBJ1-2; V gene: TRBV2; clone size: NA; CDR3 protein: CASSDLEGGYTF; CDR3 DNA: TGTGCCAGCAGTGACTTGGAGGGTGGCTACACCTTC
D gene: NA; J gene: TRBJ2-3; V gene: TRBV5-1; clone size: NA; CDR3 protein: CASSLGQISTDTQYF; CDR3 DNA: TGCGCCAGCAGCCTAGGACAGATTAGCACAGATACGCAGTATTTT
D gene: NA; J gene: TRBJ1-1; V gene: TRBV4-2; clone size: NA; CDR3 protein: CASSRDITEAFF; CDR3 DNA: TGTGCCAGCAGCAGGGACATCACTGAAGCTTTCTTT
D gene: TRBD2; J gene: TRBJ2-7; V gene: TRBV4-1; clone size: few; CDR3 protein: CASRPASGRAYEQYF; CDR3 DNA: TGCGCCAGCAGACCGGCTAGCGGGAGGGCCTACGAGCAGTACTTC
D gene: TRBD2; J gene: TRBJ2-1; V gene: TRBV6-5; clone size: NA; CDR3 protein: CASGTGLAGLDEQFF; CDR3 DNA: TGTGCCAGCGGTACGGGACTAGCGGGACTCGATGAGCAGTTCTTC
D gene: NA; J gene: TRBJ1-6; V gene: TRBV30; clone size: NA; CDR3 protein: CAWDIGGSPLHF; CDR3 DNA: TGTGCCTGGGACATCGGGGGTTCACCCCTCCACTTT
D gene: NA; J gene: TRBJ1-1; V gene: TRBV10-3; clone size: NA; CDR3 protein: CATGRGQENTEAFF; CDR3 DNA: TGTGCCACCGGGCGGGGCCAGGAGAACACTGAAGCTTTCTTT
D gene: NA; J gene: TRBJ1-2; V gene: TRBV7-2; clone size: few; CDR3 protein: CASSIGRDNYGYTF; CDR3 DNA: TGTGCCAGCAGCATCGGACGGGATAACTATGGCTACACCTTC
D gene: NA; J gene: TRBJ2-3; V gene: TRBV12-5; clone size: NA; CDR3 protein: CASAGGRVTQYF; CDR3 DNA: TGTGCTAGTGCCGGGGGGCGGGTAACGCAGTATTTT
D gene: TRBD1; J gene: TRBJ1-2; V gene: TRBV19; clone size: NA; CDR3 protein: CASSFSGTGYGYTF; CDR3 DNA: TGTGCCAGTAGTTTTTCCGGGACAGGGTATGGCTACACCTTC
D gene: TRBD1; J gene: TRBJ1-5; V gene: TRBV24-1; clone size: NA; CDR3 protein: CATSGTGGWDQPQHF; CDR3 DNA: TGTGCCACCAGTGGGACAGGGGGCTGGGATCAGCCCCAGCATTTT
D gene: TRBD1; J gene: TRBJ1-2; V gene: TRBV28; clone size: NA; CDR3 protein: CASTPKTTGGHYGYTF; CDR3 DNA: TGTGCCAGCACCCCTAAAACGACAGGGGGCCACTATGGCTACACCTTC
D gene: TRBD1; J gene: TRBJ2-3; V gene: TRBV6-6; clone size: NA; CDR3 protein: CASSLRTGGKDTQYF; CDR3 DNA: TGTGCCAGCTCTTTGCGGACAGGGGGCAAAGATACGCAGTATTTT
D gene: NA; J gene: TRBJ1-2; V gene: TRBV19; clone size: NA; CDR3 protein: CASTQADPYGYTF; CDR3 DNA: TGTGCCAGTACCCAGGCCGATCCCTATGGCTACACCTTC
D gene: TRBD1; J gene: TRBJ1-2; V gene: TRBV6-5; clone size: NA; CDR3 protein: CASSRRGHGYTF; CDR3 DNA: TGTGCCAGCAGCAGAAGGGGGCACGGCTACACCTTC
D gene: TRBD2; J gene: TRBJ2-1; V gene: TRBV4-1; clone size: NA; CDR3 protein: CASSLAGGPNEQFF; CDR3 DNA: TGCGCCAGCAGCCTAGCGGGAGGGCCTAATGAGCAGTTCTTC
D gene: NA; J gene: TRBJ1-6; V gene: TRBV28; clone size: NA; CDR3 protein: CASSLSAGSYNSPLHF; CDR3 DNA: TGTGCCAGCAGTTTATCGGCAGGCAGCTATAATTCACCCCTCCACTTT
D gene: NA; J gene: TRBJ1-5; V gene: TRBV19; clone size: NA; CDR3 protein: CASSIPPGQRGNQPQHF; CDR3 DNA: TGTGCCAGTAGTATACCCCCAGGACAGAGGGGCAATCAGCCCCAGCATTTT
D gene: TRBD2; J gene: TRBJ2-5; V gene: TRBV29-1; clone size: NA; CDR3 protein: CSVDLLAGAAQETQYF; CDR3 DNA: TGCAGCGTTGACCTACTAGCGGGAGCGGCCCAAGAGACCCAGTACTTC
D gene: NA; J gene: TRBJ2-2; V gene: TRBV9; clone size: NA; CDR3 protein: CASSLALDISTGELFF; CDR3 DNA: TGTGCCAGCAGCCTTGCCCTGGACATCTCCACCGGGGAGCTGTTTTTT
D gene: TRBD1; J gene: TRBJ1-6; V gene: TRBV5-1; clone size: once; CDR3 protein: CASSIPSDRGSPLHF; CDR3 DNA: TGCGCCAGCAGCATACCATCGGACAGGGGTTCACCCCTCCACTTT
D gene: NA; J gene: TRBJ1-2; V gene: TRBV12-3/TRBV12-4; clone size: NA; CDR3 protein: CASSFGAGGYTF; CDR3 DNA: TGTGCCAGCAGTTTCGGAGCGGGCGGCTACACCTTC
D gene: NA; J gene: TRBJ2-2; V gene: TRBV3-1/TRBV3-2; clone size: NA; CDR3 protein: CASSRRPLRFTVEGGTGELFF; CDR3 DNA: TGTGCCAGCAGCCGCCGTCCCCTAAGGTTCACCGTTGAGGGAGGCACCGGGGAGCTGTTTTTT
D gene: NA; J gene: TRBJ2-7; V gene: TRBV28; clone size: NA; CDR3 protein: CASSSSIYEQYF; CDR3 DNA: TGTGCCAGCAGTTCCTCTATATACGAGCAGTACTTC
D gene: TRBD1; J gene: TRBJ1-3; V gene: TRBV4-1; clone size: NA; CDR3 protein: CASSQDYFLDRDYTIYF; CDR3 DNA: TGCGCCAGCAGCCAAGATTACTTTTTGGACAGGGATTACACCATATATTTT
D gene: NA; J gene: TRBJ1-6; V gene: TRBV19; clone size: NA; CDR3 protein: CASSLQGSLNSPLHF; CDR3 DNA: TGTGCCAGTAGTCTACAGGGTTCTCTCAATTCACCCCTCCACTTT
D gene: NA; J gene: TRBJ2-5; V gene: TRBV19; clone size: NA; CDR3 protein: CASSFQGGSGQETQYF; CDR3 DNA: TGTGCCAGTAGTTTCCAGGGGGGCAGCGGCCAAGAGACCCAGTACTTC
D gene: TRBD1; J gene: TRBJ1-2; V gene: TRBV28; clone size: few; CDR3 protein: CASSTGGMNGYTF; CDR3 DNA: TGTGCCAGCTCCACAGGGGGTATGAATGGCTACACCTTC
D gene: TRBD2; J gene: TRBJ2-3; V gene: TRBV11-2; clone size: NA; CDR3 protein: CASSRGLAGLLSTDTQYF; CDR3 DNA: TGTGCCAGCAGCCGGGGACTAGCGGGGCTTTTGAGCACAGATACGCAGTATTTT
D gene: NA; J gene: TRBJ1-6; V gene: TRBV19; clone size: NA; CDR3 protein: CASTSSTEGVSPLHF; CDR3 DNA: TGTGCCAGTACCTCGTCTACAGAAGGCGTTTCACCCCTCCACTTT
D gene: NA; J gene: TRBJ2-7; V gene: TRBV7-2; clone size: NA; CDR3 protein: CASSLVSRGVYEQYF; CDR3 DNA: TGTGCCAGCAGCTTAGTGTCCCGGGGAGTCTACGAGCAGTACTTC
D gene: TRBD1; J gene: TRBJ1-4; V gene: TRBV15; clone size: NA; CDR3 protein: CATSKGQGNEKLFF; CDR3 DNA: TGTGCCACCAGCAAGGGACAGGGTAATGAAAAACTGTTTTTT
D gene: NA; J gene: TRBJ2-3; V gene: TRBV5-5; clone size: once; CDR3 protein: CASSRIVIGLSTDTQYF; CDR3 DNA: TGTGCCAGCAGCCGCATCGTAATTGGACTCAGCACAGATACGCAGTATTTT
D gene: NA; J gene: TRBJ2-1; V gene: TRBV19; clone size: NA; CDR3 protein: CASRGSSYNEQFF; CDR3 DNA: TGTGCCAGTAGAGGGAGCTCCTACAATGAGCAGTTCTTC
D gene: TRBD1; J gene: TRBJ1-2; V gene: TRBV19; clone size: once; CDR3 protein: CASSPTGAQNYGYTF; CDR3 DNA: TGTGCCAGTAGTCCGACAGGGGCGCAAAACTATGGCTACACCTTC
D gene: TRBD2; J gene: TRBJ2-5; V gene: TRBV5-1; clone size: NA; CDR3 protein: CASFRPGLAGETQYF; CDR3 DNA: TGCGCCAGCTTCCGTCCGGGACTAGCGGGAGAGACCCAGTACTTC
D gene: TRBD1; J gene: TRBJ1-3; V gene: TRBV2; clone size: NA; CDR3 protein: CASSSTGGSSRNTIYF; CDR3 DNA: TGTGCCAGCAGTTCGACAGGGGGGTCCAGTAGAAACACCATATATTTT
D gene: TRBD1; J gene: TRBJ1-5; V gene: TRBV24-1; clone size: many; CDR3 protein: CATWDRNNQPQHF; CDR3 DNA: TGTGCCACCTGGGACAGGAACAATCAGCCCCAGCATTTT
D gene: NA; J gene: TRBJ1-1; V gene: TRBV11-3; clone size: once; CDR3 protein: CASSFRRRGPGTEAFF; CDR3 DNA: TGTGCCAGCAGCTTCCGCCGCAGGGGACCGGGCACTGAAGCTTTCTTT
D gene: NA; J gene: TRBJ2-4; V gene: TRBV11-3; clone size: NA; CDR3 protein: CASSLAPGVAKNIQYF; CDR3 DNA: TGTGCCAGCAGCTTAGCCCCAGGGGTTGCCAAAAACATTCAGTACTTC
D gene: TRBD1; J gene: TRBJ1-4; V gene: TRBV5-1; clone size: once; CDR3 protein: CASSSGTGSPEKLFF; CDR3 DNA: TGCGCCAGCAGCTCCGGGACAGGGTCCCCAGAAAAACTGTTTTTT
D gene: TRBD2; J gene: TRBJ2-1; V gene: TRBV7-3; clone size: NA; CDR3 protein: CASSLWPSGDNEQFF; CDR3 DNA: TGTGCCAGCAGCTTATGGCCTAGCGGGGACAATGAGCAGTTCTTC
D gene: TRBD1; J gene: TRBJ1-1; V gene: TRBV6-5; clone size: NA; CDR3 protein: CASTIRDRYTEAFF; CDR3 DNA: TGTGCCAGCACCATCCGGGACAGATACACTGAAGCTTTCTTT
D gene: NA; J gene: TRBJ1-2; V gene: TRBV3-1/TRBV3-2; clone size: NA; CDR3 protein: CASSQERQTGYTF; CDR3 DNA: TGTGCCAGCAGCCAAGAAAGACAGACTGGCTACACCTTC
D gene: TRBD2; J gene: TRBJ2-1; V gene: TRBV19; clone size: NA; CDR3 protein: CASREGTTRYNEQFF; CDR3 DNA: TGTGCCAGTAGAGAGGGGACTACGAGATACAATGAGCAGTTCTTC
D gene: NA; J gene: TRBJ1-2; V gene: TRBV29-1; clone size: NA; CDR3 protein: CSESDSRKNYGYTF; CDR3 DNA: TGCAGCGAGAGTGACAGCCGCAAAAACTATGGCTACACCTTC
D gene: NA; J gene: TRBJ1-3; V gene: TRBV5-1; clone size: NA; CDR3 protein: CASSLAYAGNTIYF; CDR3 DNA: TGCGCCAGCAGCTTGGCCTATGCTGGAAACACCATATATTTT
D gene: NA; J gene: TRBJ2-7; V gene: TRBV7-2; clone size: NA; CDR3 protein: CASSLGVSGRGSYEQYF; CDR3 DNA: TGTGCCAGCAGCTTAGGGGTTAGTGGCAGGGGATCCTACGAGCAGTACTTC
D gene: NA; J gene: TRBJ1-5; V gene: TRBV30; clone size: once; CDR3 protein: CAWSVLGNQPQHF; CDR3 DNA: TGTGCCTGGAGTGTATTAGGCAATCAGCCCCAGCATTTT
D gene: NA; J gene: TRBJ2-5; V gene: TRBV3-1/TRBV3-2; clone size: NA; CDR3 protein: CASSPYRGQETQYF; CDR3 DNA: TGTGCCAGCAGCCCTTATAGGGGACAAGAGACCCAGTACTTC
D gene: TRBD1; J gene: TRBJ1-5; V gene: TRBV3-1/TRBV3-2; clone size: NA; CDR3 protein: CASSPRQGINQPQHF; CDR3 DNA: TGTGCCAGCAGCCCAAGACAGGGGATCAATCAGCCCCAGCATTTT
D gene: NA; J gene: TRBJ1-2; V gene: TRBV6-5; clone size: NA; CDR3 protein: CASSSRQGQTGYTF; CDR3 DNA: TGTGCCAGCAGTTCCCGCCAGGGTCAGACGGGCTACACCTTC
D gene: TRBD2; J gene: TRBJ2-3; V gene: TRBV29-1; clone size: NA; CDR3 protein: CSVETPGREGRLDTQYF; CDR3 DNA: TGCAGCGTTGAGACCCCGGGGCGGGAGGGCCGGCTAGATACGCAGTATTTT
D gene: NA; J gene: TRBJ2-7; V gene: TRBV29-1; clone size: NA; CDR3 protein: CSVGSYGGEQYF; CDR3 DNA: TGCAGCGTTGGATCTTATGGCGGCGAGCAGTACTTC
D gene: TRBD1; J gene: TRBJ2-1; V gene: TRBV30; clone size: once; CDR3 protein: CAWSMGQAYNEQFF; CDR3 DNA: TGTGCCTGGAGTATGGGACAGGCATACAATGAGCAGTTCTTC
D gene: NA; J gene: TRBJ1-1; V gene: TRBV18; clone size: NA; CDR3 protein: CASAARGGDTEAFF; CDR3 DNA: TGTGCCAGCGCCGCACGGGGAGGGGACACTGAAGCTTTCTTT